A single sample gave rise to the 4 T cell receptor beta chains below, sequenced in a study of CD8+ T cells in alopecia areata. Treatment meaning: oral pan-JAK inhibitor, 5-10 mg twice daily. Extraction and reverse transcription of RNA yielded cDNA as the sequencing template. Clones were read by immunoSEQ multiplex PCR, and TCRdb kept only the in-frame ones, dropping some. The sample holds some 200,000 clones, about three fifths seen once. Sample: CD4+ T cells sorted from blood, taken at week 24, from a patient treated with tofacitinib. Source of these receptors: a human donor with alopecia areata.

The rearrangement links TRBV15 to TRBJ2-7, with 11 bases matching TRBD1. Trimming took 0 bases from V and 5 from J; bases not matched to a gene: 6. CDR1 is LNHNV and CDR2 is YYDKDF in the germline V gene (reference sequence). The CDR3 sequence is 16 residues long. CDR3 residues: CATSRDTGQGAHEQYF. CDR3 bases: TGTGCCACCAGCAGAGATACTGGACAGGGGGCCCACGAGCAGTACTTC.

This sequence joins TRBV2 and TRBJ1-1, with D unresolved. The CDR3 is 13 residues long. Per the germline V gene, CDR1 is SNHLY and CDR2 is FYNNEI. The V gene lost 2 bases and the J gene lost 7 bases, with 11 bases spanning the gap. The CDR3 spells CASSEQAGIEAFF. Here the CDR3 DNA reads TGTGCCAGCAGTGAACAGGCTGGAATTGAAGCTTTCTTT. Supplemented by reference TRBV2 and TRBJ1-1, the full variable domain reads EPEVTQTPSHQVTQMGQEVILRCVPISNHLYFYWYRQILGQKVEFLVSFYNNEISEKSEIFDDQFSVERPDGSNFTLKIRSTKLEDSAMYFCASSEQAGIEAFFGQGTRLTVV.

The CDR3 nucleotides are TGCGCCAGCAGCTCTGGACAGTCCTCTGGAAACACCATATATTTT. Protein product: CASSSGQSSGNTIYF. This chain connects TRBV5-1 to TRBJ1-3; D might be TRBD1 (6 bases). V shed 3 bases and J shed 0 bases, with 10 bases lying between them. Per germline, CDR1 SGHRS and CDR2 YFSETQ. The CDR3 covers 15 residues.

CDR3: CASSEALQSGTETQYF. Here the CDR3 DNA reads TGTGCCAGCAGTGAAGCGCTTCAGAGCGGGACTGAGACCCAGTACTTC. The V call is TRBV2, the J call TRBJ2-5, with 7 nucleotides matching TRBD2. Looked up from germline, CDR1 is SNHLY and CDR2 is FYNNEI. The junction had 9 bases not matched to a gene; V was cut back by 0 bases and J by 5 bases. The CDR3 consists of 16 residues.